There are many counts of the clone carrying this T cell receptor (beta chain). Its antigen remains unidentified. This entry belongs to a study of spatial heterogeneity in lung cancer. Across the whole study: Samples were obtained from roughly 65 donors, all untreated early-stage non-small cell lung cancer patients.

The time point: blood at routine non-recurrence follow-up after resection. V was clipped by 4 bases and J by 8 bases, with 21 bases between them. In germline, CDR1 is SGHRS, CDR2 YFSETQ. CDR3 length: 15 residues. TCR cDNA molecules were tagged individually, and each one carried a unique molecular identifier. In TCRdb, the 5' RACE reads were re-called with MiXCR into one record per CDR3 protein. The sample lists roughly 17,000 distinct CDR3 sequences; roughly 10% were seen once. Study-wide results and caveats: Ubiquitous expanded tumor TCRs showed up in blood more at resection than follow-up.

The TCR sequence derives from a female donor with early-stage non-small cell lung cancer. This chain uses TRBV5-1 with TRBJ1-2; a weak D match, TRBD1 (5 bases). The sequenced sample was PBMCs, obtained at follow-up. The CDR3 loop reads CASSISGTESFGYTF. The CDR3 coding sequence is TGCGCCAGCAGCATATCCGGGACGGAGAGCTTCGGCTACACCTTC.